This TCR beta chain was obtained from a study of chemoradiotherapy in HPV16-positive cancers. Germline CDR1 is SGHRS and CDR2 is YFSETQ. V gave up 4 bases and J gave up 3 bases; unmatched junction bases: 3. This CDR3 comprises 13 residues. Method: immunoSEQ multiplex PCR; TCRdb's copy keeps in-frame clones and lacks some. The sample has under 15,000 clones, roughly 77% seen once. Specimen collection occurred from a patient who underwent chemoradiotherapy. The clonotype was recovered from a human donor with HPV-associated anogenital cancer. This rearrangement joins TRBV5-1 to TRBJ2-7; 8 nucleotides agree with TRBD1. The CDR3 loop is CASSTDRDYEQYF. Written as DNA, the CDR3 is TGCGCCAGCAGCACGGACAGGGACTACGAGCAGTACTTC.